This T cell receptor beta chain appears in the sequencing data of a study of blood T cell repertoires in COVID-19 (dated by TCRdb to about 2020). About the full investigation: Collaborator samples came from the United States, Italy and Spain and covered acute and convalescent phases of COVID-19. The material from the prospective study consisted of cDNA or gDNA derived from T cells, B-cell-depleted T cells, or PBMCs. Subjects who had been exposed to COVID-19, were actively infected with it, or had recovered from it provided the deeply sampled blood TCRbeta repertoires that made up the dataset. A freely available public database, intended as a resource for researchers studying the immune response to SARS-CoV-2, is where the repertoires were released. The samples were drawn from the first 160 participants of the ongoing ImmuneRACE study and from 950 to 1,500 subjects provided by 6 global collaborators. A de-identified subject ID, COVID-19 status, age in years and sex were almost always included in the sample metadata. Where available, HLA class I and class II types were taken from metadata supplied by the sample provider and were not determined by assay-based typing. Study-level results and caveats: The amount of clinical and demographic metadata varied by source and participant and was provided uncurated.

Compared with germline, V lacks 4 bases and J lacks 13 bases; bases without a gene match: 10. From its cysteine to its phenylalanine, the CDR3 spans 14 amino acids. The sequence is cut down to CDR3 DNA, 42 bases in frame from base 1. From a lookup of the germline V gene, CDR1 and CDR2 are SGHTA and FQGNSA. Collaborating institutions collected whole blood in K2EDTA tubes following their own protocols. For TCRbeta analysis, collaborators shipped samples in one of three forms: frozen whole blood, isolated PBMCs, or DNA extracted from either of those sample types. TCRbeta CDR3 regions were amplified from genomic DNA by means of the immunoSEQ Assay, a bias-controlled multiplex PCR. Turning to the authors' computational methods: The number of nucleated cells in each sample was estimated by amplification of reference gene primers within the assay. Sequence reads were collapsed and filtered to measure the absolute abundance of every unique TCRbeta CDR3 rearrangement. Productive Simpson clonality was computed per sample as the square root of Simpson's diversity index over productive rearrangements. As stored in TCRdb, this immuneACCESS dataset retains in-frame rearrangements with V and J assigned. A fraction of the clones does not appear; measured against another copy, unresolved V genes explain less than half of the discrepancy, and the remainder lacks a known reason. V and J calls and clone size are those listed in that table; D and trimming were worked out from the DNA. The sample table contains tens of thousands of clones; only one count was recorded for roughly 82% of them. The ten largest account for about 19% of the sample.

Worth noting for this clone: The antigen it recognizes is unknown. No per-base quality is available; no much larger clone lies one base away.

Sequencing was carried out using peripheral blood. This clonotype was sampled from a human donor in a cohort sampled during active COVID-19. Here the chain combines TRBV7-2 and TRBJ1-6, with 7 junctional bases fitting TRBD1. The CDR3 region: CASSYRDSITPLHF. The base sequence is TGTGCCAGCAGCTACCGGGACAGCATTACCCCCCTCCACTTT.